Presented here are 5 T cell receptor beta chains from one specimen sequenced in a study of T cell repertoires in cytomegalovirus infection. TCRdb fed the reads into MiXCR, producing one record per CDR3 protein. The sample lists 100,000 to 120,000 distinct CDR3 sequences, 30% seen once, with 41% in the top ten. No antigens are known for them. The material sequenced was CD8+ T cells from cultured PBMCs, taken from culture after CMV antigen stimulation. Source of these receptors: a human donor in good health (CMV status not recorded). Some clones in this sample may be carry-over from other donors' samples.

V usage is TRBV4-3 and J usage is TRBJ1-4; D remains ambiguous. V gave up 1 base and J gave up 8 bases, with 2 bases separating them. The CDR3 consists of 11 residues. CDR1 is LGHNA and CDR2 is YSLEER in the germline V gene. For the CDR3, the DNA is TGCGCCAGCAGCCAAGGGGAAAAACTGTTTTTT. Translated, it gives CASSQGEKLFF.

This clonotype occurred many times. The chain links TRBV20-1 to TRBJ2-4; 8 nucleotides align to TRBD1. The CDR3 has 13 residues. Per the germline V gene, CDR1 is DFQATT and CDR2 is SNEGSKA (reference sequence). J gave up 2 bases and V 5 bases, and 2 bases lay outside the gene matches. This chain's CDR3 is CSARTGTKNIQYF. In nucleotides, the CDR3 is TGCAGTGCTCGGACAGGGACCAAAAACATTCAGTACTTC.

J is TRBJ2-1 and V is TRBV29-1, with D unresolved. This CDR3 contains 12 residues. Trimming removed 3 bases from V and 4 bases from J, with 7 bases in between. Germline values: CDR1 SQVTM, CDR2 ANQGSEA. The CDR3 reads CSVDNSYNEQFF. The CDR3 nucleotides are TGCAGCGTTGATAACTCTTACAATGAGCAGTTCTTC.

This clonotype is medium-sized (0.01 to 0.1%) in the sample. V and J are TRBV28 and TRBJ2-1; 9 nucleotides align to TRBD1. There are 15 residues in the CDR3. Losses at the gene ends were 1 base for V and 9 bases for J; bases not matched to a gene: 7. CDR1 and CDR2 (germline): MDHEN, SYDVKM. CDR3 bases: TGTGCCAGCAGTTTATTTCGGGGACAGGGTCGTGAGCAGTTCTTC. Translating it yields CASSLFRGQGREQFF.

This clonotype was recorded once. The CDR3 DNA is TGCAGTGCTAAGGACAGGGGATCCTACGAGCAGTACTTC. This codes for CSAKDRGSYEQYF. V is TRBV20-1 and J is TRBJ2-7, with 9 bases lining up with TRBD1. From germline, CDR1 is DFQATT and CDR2 SNEGSKA (reference sequence). V lost 4 bases, J lost 1 base, and 2 bases stayed unmatched. This CDR3 comprises 13 residues.